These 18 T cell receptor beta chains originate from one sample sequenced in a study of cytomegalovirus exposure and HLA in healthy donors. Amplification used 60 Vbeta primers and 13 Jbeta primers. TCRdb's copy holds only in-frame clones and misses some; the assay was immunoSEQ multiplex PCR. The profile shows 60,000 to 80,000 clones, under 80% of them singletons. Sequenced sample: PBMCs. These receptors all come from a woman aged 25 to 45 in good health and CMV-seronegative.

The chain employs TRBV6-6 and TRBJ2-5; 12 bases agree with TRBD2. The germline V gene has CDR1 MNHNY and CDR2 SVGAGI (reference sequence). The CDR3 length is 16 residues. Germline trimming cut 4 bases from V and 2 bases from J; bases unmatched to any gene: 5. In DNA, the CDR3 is TGTGCCAGCAGTTCCATCGGGACTAGCGGGCAAGAGACCCAGTACTTC. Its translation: CASSSIGTSGQETQYF.

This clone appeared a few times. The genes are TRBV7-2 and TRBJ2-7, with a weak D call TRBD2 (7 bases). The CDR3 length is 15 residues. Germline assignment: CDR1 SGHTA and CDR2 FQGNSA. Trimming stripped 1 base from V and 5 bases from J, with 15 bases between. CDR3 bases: TGTGCCAGCAGCTTAGAATTCTGGGGGGGCGACGAGCAGTACGTC. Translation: CASSLEFWGGDEQYV.

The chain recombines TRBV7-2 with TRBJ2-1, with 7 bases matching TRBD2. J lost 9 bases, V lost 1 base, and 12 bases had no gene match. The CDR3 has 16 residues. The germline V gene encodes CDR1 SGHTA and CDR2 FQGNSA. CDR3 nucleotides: TGTGCCAGCAGCTTAGGTCCCCGCAGCGGGATGGGTGAGCAGTTCTTC. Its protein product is CASSLGPRSGMGEQFF.

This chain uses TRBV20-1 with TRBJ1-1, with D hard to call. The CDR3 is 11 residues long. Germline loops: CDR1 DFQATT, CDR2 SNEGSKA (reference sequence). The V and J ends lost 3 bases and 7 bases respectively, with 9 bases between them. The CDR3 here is CSAREQCEAFF. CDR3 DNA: TGCAGTGCTAGGGAACAGTGTGAAGCTTTCTTT.

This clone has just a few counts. The CDR3 DNA follows: TGTGCCAGCAGTTTCGAGCGGGGGGGTTTAAATGAGCAGTTCTTC. Its protein product is CASSFERGGLNEQFF. The rearrangement joins TRBV27 to TRBJ2-1, with TRBD2 identical over 10 bases. This CDR3 region has 15 residues. With 3 bases clipped from V and 7 bases from J, the junction kept 6 bases outside the gene matches. Germline V gene data show CDR1 as MNHEY and CDR2 as SMNVEV (reference sequence).

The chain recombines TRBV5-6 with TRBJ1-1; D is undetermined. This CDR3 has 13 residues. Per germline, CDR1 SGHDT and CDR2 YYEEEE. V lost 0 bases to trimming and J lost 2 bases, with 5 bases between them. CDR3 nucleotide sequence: TGTGCCAGCAGCTTGGACAGAAACACTGAAGCTTTCTTT. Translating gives CASSLDRNTEAFF.

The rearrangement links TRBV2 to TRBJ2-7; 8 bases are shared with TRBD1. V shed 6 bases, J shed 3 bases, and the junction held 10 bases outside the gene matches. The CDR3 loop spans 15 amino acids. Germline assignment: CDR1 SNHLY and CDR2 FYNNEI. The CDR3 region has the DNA TGTGCCAGCAGCCCCGAGCCGGGGACAGGCTACGAGCAGTACGTC. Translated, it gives CASSPEPGTGYEQYV.

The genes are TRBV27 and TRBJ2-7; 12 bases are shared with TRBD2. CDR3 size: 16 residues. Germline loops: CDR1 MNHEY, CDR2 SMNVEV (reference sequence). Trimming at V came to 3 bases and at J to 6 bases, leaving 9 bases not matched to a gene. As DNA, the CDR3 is TGTGCCAGCAGTTTTACTAGCGGGAGGAGGAGGCTCGAGCAGTACTTC. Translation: CASSFTSGRRRLEQYF.

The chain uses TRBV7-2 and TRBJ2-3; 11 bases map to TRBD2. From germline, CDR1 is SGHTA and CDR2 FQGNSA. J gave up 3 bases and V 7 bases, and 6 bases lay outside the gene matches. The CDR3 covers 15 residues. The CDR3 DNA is TGTGCCAGCACCTTCCTAGCGGGAGGAACAGATACGCAGTATTTT. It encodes CASTFLAGGTDTQYF.

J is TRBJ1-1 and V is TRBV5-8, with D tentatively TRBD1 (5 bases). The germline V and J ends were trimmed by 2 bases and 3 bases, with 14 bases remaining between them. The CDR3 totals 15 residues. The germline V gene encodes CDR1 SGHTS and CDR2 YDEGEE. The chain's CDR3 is CASSLNGGRDTEAFF. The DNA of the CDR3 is TGTGCCAGCAGCTTAAACGGGGGGAGGGACACTGAAGCTTTCTTT. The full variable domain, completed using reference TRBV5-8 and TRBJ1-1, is EAGVTQSPTHLIKTRGQQATLRCSPISGHTSVYWYQQALGLGLQFLLWYDEGEERNRGNFPPRFSGRQFPNYSSELNVNALELEDSALYLCASSLNGGRDTEAFFGQGTRLTVV.

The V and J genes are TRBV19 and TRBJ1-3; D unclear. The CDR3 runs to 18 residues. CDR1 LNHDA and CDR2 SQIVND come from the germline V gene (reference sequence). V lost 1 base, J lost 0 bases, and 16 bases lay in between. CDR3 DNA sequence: TGTGCCAGTAGTATAGTCCCCTTCTTAGACTACTCTGGAAACACCATATATTTT. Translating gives CASSIVPFLDYSGNTIYF. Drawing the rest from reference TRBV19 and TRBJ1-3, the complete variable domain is DGGITQSPKYLFRKEGQNVTLSCEQNLNHDAMYWYRQDPGQGLRLIYYSQIVNDFQKGDIAEGYSVSREKKESFPLTVTSAQKNPTAFYLCASSIVPFLDYSGNTIYFGEGSWLTVV.

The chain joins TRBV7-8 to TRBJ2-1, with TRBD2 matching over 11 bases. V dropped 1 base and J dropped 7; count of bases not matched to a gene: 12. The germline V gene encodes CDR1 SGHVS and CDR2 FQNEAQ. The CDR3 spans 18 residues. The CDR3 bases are TGTGCCAGCAGCTTAGTGGCGCTAGCGGGAGGAAAAGGGAATGAGCAGTTCTTC. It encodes CASSLVALAGGKGNEQFF.

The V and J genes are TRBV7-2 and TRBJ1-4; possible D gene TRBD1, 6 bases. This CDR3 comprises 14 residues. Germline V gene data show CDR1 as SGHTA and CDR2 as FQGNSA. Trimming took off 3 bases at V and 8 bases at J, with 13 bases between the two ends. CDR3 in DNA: TGTGCCAGCAGCTTCAGGGGCAGGGAAGAAAAACTGTTTTTT. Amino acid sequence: CASSFRGREEKLFF.

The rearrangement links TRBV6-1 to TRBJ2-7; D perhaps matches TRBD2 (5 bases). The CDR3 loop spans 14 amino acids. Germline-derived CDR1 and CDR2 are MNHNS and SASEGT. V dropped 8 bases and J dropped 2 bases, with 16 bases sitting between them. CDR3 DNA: TGTGCCAGCTTTGTGGAGAGAGGGACCTACGAGCAGTACTTC. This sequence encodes CASFVERGTYEQYF.

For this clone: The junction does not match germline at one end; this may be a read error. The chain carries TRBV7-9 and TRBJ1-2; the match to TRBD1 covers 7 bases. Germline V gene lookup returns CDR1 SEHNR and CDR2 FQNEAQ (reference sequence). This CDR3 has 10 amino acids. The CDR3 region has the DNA TGTGCCAGCAGCTTAGGGGACAGCCCCTTC. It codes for CASSLGDSPF.

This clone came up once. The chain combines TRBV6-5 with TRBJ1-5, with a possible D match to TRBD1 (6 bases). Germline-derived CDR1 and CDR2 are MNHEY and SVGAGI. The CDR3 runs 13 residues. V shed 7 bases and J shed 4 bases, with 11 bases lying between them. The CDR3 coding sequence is TGTGCCAGCAAACCGGACAGAAATCAGCCCCAGCATTTT. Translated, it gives CASKPDRNQPQHF.

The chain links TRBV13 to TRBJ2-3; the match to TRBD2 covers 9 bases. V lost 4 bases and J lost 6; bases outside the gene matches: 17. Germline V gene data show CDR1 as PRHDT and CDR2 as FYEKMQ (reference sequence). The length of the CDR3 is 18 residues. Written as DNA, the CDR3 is TGTGCCAGCAGCTACAATAGCGGGAGCCAACATCTGGTTGATACGCAGTATTTT. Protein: CASSYNSGSQHLVDTQYF.

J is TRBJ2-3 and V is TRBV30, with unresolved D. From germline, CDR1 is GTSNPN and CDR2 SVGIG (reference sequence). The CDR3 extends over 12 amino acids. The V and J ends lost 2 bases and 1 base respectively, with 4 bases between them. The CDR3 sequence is CAWSPGTDTQYF. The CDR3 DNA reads TGTGCCTGGAGTCCTGGCACAGATACGCAGTATTTT.